The source of this T cell receptor (beta chain) is a study of blood T cell repertoires in COVID-19. On the study more broadly: Sites across the United States, Italy and Spain contributed samples from acute and convalescent COVID-19. The analysed material was cDNA or gDNA that came from T cells, B-cell-depleted T cells, or PBMCs.

In the authors' workflow: It was from reference gene primer amplification that nucleated cell counts were estimated. Libraries were prepared by immunoSEQ multiplex PCR; TCRdb keeps only in-frame clonotypes and omits some of them. D and trimming were read from the DNA, whereas the V and J calls and clone size are those reported in that table. In the table there are approximately 180,000 clones, about three quarters of which are singletons. This CDR3 region has 13 residues. Only a few counts were recorded for this clone. This receptor was identified in a woman aged 70-85 years with acute or convalescent COVID-19. V and J are TRBV1 and TRBJ2-7; TRBD2, the table's D call, lacks a check against the DNA. TRBV1 is a listed pseudogene. The sample consisted of peripheral blood. CDR3 amino acids: CTSRAMENYEQYF. In DNA, the CDR3 is TGCACCAGCCGTGCTATGGAGAACTACGAGCAGTACTTC.